Sequencing of this TCR beta chain was carried out in a study of blood T cell repertoires in COVID-19. Across the study: COVID-19 samples from acute and convalescent phases originated in the United States, Italy and Spain.

Repertoires were generated with immunoSEQ multiplex PCR, while TCRdb's copy carries only in-frame clones and drops some. The sample shows 200,000 or so clones, 88% of them seen only once. The CDR3 runs 20 residues. Trimming took off 1 base at V and 5 bases at J, with 27 bases between the two ends. Germline V lookup: CDR1 SGHVT, CDR2 SQSDAQ. This TCR was recovered from a woman aged 60-75 years with acute or convalescent COVID-19. The chain employs TRBV7-4 and TRBJ1-5; D perhaps matches TRBD1 (6 bases). Specimen: peripheral blood. CDR3 in amino acids: CASSLVTNAESTGIYQPQHF. CDR3 sequence (DNA): TGTGCCAGCAGCTTAGTAACGAATGCGGAAAGTACAGGGATCTATCAGCCCCAGCATTTT.